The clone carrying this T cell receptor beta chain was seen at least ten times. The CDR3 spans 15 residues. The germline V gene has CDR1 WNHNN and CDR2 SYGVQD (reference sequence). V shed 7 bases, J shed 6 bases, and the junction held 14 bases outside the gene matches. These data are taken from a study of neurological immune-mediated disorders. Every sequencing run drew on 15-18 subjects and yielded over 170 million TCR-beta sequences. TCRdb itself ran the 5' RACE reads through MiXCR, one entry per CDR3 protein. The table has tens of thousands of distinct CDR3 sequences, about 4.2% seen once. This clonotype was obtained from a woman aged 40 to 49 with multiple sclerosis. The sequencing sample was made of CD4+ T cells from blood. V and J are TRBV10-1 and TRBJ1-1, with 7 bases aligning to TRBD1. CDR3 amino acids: CASINRQGAGPEAFF. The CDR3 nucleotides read TGCGCCAGCATAAATCGACAGGGCGCGGGGCCTGAAGCTTTCTTT.